This TCR beta chain appears in the sequencing data of a study of cytomegalovirus exposure and HLA in healthy donors. Study results and caveats: Reports described diagnosis of cytomegalovirus status by the classifier as highly specific and sensitive.

Trimming removed 5 bases from V and 2 bases from J; junction bases left unmatched: 3. The CDR3 is 15 amino acids. The germline V gene has CDR1 PRHDT and CDR2 FYEKMQ (reference sequence). Use of 60 Vbeta and 13 Jbeta primers characterized the PCR. Method: immunoSEQ multiplex PCR; TCRdb's copy keeps in-frame clones and lacks some. The sample has some 150,000 clones; 70% to 80% are singletons. A note on this clone: The antigen remains undetermined.

V is TRBV13 and J is TRBJ2-7, with 13 bases aligning to TRBD2. The sequenced sample consisted of PBMCs. This receptor was obtained from a man aged 18 to 35 in good health and CMV-seropositive. The CDR3 is CASSPGLAGAYEQYF. The CDR3 coding sequence is TGTGCCAGCAGCCCTGGACTAGCGGGAGCCTACGAGCAGTACTTC.